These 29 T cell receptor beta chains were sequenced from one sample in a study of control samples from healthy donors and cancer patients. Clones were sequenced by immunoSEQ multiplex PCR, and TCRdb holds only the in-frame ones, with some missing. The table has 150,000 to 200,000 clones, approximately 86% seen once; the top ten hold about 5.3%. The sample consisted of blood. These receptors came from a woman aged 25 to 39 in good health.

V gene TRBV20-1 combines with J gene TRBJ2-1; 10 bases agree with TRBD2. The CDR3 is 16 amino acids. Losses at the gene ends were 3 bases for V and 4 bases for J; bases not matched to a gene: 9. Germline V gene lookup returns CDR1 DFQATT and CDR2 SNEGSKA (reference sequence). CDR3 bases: TGCAGTGCTAGTTCAAGTAGCGGGGGGAGGTACAATGAGCAGTTCTTC. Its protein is CSASSSSGGRYNEQFF.

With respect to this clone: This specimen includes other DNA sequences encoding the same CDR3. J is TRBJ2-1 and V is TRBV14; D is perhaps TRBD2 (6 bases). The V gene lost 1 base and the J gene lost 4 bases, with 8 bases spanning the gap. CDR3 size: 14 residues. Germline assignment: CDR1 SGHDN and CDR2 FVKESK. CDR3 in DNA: TGTGCCAGCAGCCAAGGTGGGAGGTACAATGAGCAGTTCTTC. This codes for CASSQGGRYNEQFF.

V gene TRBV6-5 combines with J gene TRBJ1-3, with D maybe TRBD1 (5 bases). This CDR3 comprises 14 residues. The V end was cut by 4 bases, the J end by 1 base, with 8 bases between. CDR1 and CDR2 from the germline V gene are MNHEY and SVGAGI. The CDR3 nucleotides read TGTGCCAGCAGTTCCGGGGGATCTGGAAACACCATATATTTT. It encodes CASSSGGSGNTIYF.

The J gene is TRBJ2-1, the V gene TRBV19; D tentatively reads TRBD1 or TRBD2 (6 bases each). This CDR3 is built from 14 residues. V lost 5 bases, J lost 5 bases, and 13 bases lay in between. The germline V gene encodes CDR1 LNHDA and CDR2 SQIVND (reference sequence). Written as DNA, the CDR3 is TGTGCCAGTAGTCCTCGGGGGCCTAACAATGAGCAGTTCTTC. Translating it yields CASSPRGPNNEQFF.

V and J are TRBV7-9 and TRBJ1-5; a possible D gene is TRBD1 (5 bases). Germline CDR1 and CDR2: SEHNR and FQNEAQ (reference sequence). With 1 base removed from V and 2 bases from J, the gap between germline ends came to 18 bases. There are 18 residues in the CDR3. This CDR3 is CASSLGGLGGVGNQPQHF. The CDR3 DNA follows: TGTGCCAGCAGCTTAGGTGGTTTGGGGGGGGTAGGCAATCAGCCCCAGCATTTT.

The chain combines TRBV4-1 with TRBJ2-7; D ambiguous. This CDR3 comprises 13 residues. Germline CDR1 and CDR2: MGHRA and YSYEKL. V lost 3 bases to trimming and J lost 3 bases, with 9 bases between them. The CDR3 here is CASSQTPSYEQYV. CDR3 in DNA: TGCGCCAGCAGCCAGACACCCAGCTACGAGCAGTACGTC.

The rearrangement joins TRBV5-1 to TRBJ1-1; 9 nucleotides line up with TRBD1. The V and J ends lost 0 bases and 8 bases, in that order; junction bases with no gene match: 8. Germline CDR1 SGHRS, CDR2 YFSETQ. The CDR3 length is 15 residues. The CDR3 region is CASSLGARTGAEAFF. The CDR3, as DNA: TGCGCCAGCAGCTTGGGGGCCAGGACAGGGGCCGAAGCTTTCTTT.

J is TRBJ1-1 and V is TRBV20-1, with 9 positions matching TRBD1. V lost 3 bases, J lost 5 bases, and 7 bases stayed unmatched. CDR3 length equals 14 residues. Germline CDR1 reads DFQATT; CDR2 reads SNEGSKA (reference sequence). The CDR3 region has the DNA TGCAGTGCTAGTGGAGGGACAGGGAGAACTGAAGCTTTCTTT. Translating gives CSASGGTGRTEAFF.

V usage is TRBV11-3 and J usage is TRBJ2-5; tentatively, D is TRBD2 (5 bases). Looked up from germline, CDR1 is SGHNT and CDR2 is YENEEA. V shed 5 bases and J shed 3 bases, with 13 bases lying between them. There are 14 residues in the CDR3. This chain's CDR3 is CASSPPGIKETQYF. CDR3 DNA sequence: TGTGCCAGCAGCCCCCCCGGGATCAAAGAGACCCAGTACTTC.

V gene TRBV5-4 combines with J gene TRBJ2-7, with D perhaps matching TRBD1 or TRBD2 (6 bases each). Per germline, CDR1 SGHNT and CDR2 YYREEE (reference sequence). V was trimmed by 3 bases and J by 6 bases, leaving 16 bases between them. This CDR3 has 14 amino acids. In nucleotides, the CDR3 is TGTGCCAGCAGCTCGGGAGACAGGTTCGCCGAGCAGTACTTC. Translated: CASSSGDRFAEQYF.

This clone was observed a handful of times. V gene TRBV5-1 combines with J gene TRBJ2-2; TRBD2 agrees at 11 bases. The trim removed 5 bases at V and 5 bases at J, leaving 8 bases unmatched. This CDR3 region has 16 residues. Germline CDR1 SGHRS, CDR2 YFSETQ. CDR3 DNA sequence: TGCGCCAGCAGACCTTCCGGGACTAGCGGAACCGGGGAGCTGTTTTTT. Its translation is CASRPSGTSGTGELFF.

The CDR3 here is CASSKGLADTDTQYF. The CDR3 nucleotides read TGTGCCAGCAGCAAAGGACTAGCCGATACAGATACGCAGTATTTT. The rearrangement links TRBV7-2 to TRBJ2-3; 8 bases align to TRBD2. The CDR3 runs to 15 residues. With 5 bases clipped from V and 3 bases from J, the junction kept 7 bases outside the gene matches. Germline V CDR1 and CDR2: SGHTA, FQGNSA.

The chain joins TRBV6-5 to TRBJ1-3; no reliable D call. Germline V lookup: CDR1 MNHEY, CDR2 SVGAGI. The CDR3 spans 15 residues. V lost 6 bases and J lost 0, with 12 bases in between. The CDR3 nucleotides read TGTGCCAGCAGCCCCTCAGGAGGCTCTGGAAACACCATATATTTT. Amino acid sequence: CASSPSGGSGNTIYF.

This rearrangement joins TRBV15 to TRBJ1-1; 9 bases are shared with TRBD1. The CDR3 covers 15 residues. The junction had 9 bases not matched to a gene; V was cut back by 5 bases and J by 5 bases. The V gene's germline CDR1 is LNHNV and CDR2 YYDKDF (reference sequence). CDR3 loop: CATSESYRGRTEAFF. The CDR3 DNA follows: TGTGCCACCAGCGAAAGTTACAGGGGGCGGACTGAAGCTTTCTTT. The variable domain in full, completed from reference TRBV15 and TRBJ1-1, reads DAMVIQNPRYQVTQFGKPVTLSCSQTLNHNVMYWYQQKSSQAPKLLFHYYDKDFNNEADTPDNFQSRRPNTSFCFLDIRSPGLGDTAMYLCATSESYRGRTEAFFGQGTRLTVV.

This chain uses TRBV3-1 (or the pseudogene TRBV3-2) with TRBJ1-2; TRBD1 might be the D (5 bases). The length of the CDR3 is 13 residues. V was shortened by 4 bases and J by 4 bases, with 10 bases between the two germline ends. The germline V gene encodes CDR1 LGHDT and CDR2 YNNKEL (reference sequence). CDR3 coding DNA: TGTGCCAGCAGCCCCCGGGGCACCTATGGCTACACCTTC. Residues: CASSPRGTYGYTF.

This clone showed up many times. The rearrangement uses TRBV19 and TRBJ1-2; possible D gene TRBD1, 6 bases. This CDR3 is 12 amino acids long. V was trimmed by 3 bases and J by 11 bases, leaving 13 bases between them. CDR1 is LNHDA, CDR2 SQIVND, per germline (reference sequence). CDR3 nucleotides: TGTGCCAGTAGTATGGGGGCAGGGGAATACACCTTC. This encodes CASSMGAGEYTF.

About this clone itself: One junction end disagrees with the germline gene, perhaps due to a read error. The CDR3 loop reads CASSKGGLYEPYF. In nucleotides, the CDR3 is TGTGCCAGCAGTAAGGGGGGACTATACGAGCCGTACTTC. V gene TRBV5-4 combines with J gene TRBJ2-7; tentatively, D is TRBD2 (7 bases). CDR3 size: 13 residues. Germline CDR1 reads SGHNT; CDR2 reads YYREEE (reference sequence).

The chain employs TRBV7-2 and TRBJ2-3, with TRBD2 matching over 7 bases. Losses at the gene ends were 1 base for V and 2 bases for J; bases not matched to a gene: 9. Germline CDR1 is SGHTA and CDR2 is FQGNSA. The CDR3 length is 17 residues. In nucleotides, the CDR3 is TGTGCCAGCAGCTTAGATCCAGCGGGATTGATCACAGATACGCAGTATTTT. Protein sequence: CASSLDPAGLITDTQYF.

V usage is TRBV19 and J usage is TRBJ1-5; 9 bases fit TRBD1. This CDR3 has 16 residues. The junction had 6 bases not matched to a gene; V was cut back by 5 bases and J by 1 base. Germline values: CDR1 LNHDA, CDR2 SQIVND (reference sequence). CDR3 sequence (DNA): TGTGCCAGTAGTCGAACGACAGGGGGAAGCAATCAGCCCCAGCATTTT. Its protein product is CASSRTTGGSNQPQHF.

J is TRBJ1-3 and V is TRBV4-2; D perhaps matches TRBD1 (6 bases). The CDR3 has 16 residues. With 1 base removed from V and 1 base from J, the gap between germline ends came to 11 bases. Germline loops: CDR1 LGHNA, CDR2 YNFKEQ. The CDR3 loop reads CASSQGPGQSGNTIYF. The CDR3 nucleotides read TGTGCCAGCAGCCAAGGACCTGGACAGTCTGGAAACACCATATATTTT.

The CDR3 region is CASSPYMGQGISSTDTQYF. In DNA form, the CDR3 reads TGTGCCAGCTCACCCTATATGGGACAGGGGATTAGTAGCACAGATACGCAGTATTTT. The chain combines TRBV18 with TRBJ2-3; TRBD1 agrees at 10 bases. Per germline, CDR1 KGHSH and CDR2 LQKENI. CDR3 length equals 19 residues. Trimming at V came to 3 bases and at J to 0 bases, leaving 12 bases not matched to a gene.

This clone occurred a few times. CDR3 in DNA: TGTGCCACCCGGTGGGGGAACACCGGGGAGCTGTTTTTT. It encodes CATRWGNTGELFF. This chain uses TRBV10-3 with TRBJ2-2; D not resolved. Trimming removed 10 bases from V and 1 base from J, with 10 bases in between. Germline CDR1 ENHRY, CDR2 SYGVKD. The CDR3 has 13 residues.

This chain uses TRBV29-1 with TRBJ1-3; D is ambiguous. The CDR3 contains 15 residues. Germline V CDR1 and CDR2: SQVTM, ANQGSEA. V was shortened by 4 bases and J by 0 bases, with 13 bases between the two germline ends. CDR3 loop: CSVVPAASSGNTIYF. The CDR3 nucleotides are TGCAGCGTTGTACCGGCAGCGAGCTCTGGAAACACCATATATTTT.

The CDR3 reads CASSTPGTSSNIQYF. For the CDR3, the DNA is TGTGCCAGTAGTACCCCCGGGACTTCAAGCAACATTCAGTACTTC. V and J are TRBV19 and TRBJ2-4; TRBD2 is a possible D gene (6 bases). Trimming removed 4 bases from V and 7 bases from J, with 17 bases in between. The germline CDR1 and CDR2 sequences are LNHDA and SQIVND (reference sequence). This CDR3 comprises 15 residues.

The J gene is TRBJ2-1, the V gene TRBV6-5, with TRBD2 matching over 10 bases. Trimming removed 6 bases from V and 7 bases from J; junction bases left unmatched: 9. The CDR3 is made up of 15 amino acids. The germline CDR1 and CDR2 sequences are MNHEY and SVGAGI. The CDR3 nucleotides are TGTGCCAGCAGCGAGCTAGCGGGAGTTTCGAATGAGCAGTTCTTC. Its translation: CASSELAGVSNEQFF.

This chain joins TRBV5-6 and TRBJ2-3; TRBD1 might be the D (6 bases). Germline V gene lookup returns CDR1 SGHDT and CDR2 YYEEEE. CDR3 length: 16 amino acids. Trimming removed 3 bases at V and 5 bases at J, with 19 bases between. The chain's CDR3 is CASSWPRVKGGDTQYF. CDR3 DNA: TGTGCCAGCAGCTGGCCGCGGGTGAAAGGGGGAGATACGCAGTATTTT.

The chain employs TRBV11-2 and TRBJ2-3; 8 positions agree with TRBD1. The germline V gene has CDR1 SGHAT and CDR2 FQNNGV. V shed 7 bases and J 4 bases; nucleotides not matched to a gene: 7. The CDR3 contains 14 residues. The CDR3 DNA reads TGTGCCAGCATGCTAACAGGGGGGTCAGATACGCAGTATTTT. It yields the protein CASMLTGGSDTQYF.

The CDR3 DNA sequence: TGTGCCAGCAACGGACAGGGTCGGGCCACTGAAGCTTTCTTT. Its translation: CASNGQGRATEAFF. This chain connects TRBV2 to TRBJ1-1; TRBD1 agrees at 8 bases. V shed 7 bases, J shed 4 bases, and the junction held 8 bases outside the gene matches. Per germline, CDR1 SNHLY and CDR2 FYNNEI. The CDR3 sequence is 14 residues long. Complete variable domain (other parts from reference TRBV2 and TRBJ1-1): EPEVTQTPSHQVTQMGQEVILRCVPISNHLYFYWYRQILGQKVEFLVSFYNNEISEKSEIFDDQFSVERPDGSNFTLKIRSTKLEDSAMYFCASNGQGRATEAFFGQGTRLTVV.

The DNA of the CDR3 is TGTGCCAGCAGCGGGGGACAGAACACTGAAGCTTTCTTT. Translating gives CASSGGQNTEAFF. The rearrangement uses TRBV9 and TRBJ1-1; possibly TRBD1 for D (6 bases). V lost 3 bases and J lost 1, with 7 bases in between. This CDR3 is 13 amino acids long. Germline V gene sequence: CDR1 SGDLS, CDR2 YYNGEE.